The 8 T cell receptor beta chains given below trace back to one sample, sequenced in a study of glioma-infiltrating T cells after dendritic cell vaccination. The table came from immunoSEQ multiplex PCR; TCRdb's copy has only in-frame clones and leaves some out. The top ten hold approximately 2% of the sample, which has tens of thousands of clones, 70% to 90% seen once. Time point of the sample: after dendritic cell vaccination, including at tumor progression/relapse. The source material was blood, sampled after dendritic cell vaccination. The receptors derive from a human donor with glioblastoma.

The chain couples TRBV6-6 to TRBJ1-5; possible D gene TRBD1, 5 bases. The V gene lost 7 bases and the J gene lost 0 bases, with 16 bases spanning the gap. Germline-derived CDR1 and CDR2 are MNHNY and SVGAGI (reference sequence). There are 16 residues in the CDR3. The CDR3 DNA reads as TGTGCCAGCATCCGAGGACAAGGCAATAGCAATCAGCCCCAGCATTTT. Protein sequence: CASIRGQGNSNQPQHF.

This sequence joins TRBV27 and TRBJ1-5; 8 nucleotides align to TRBD1. With 1 base clipped from V and 7 bases from J, the junction kept 3 bases outside the gene matches. The germline V gene has CDR1 MNHEY and CDR2 SMNVEV (reference sequence). The CDR3 is made up of 14 amino acids. CDR3 residues: CASSLYRGEQPQHF. The CDR3 DNA sequence: TGTGCCAGCAGTTTATACAGGGGGGAGCAGCCCCAGCATTTT.

CDR3 DNA: TGTGCCATCGCGGACAGGCTCGTCTCAACAGATACGCAGTATTTT. Residues: CAIADRLVSTDTQYF. The chain joins TRBV10-3 to TRBJ2-3; 7 bases fit TRBD1. V dropped 8 bases and J dropped 3; count of bases not matched to a gene: 11. The germline V gene encodes CDR1 ENHRY and CDR2 SYGVKD. CDR3 length: 15 amino acids.

This clone occurred a few times. The chain recombines TRBV25-1 with TRBJ1-1; no clear D. The CDR3 consists of 12 residues. The V gene's germline CDR1 is MGHDK and CDR2 SYGVNS. V was cut by 7 bases and J by 1 base, with 7 bases left in between. The CDR3 here is CASKLENTEAFF. In DNA, the CDR3 is TGTGCCAGCAAGTTAGAGAACACTGAAGCTTTCTTT.

This chain links TRBV19 with TRBJ2-7; 7 bases line up with TRBD1. Germline lookup yields CDR1 LNHDA and CDR2 SQIVND (reference sequence). The CDR3 totals 12 residues. The ends lost 3 bases at V and 7 bases at J; junction bases unmatched: 3. The chain's CDR3 is CASSMDRLEQYF. CDR3 in DNA: TGTGCCAGTAGTATGGACAGGTTGGAGCAGTACTTC.

In its sample, this clone was seen once. V is TRBV5-1 and J is TRBJ2-5; 7 bases align to TRBD1. This CDR3 is 14 amino acids long. Trimming took 5 bases from V and 3 from J; bases not matched to a gene: 7. CDR1 SGHRS and CDR2 YFSETQ come from the germline V gene. The CDR3 reads CASRVGTGEETQYF. The CDR3 bases are TGCGCCAGCAGGGTCGGAACAGGGGAAGAGACCCAGTACTTC.

The chain uses TRBV4-1 and TRBJ1-4, with TRBD1 as a possible D gene (5 bases). Germline CDR1 is MGHRA and CDR2 is YSYEKL. V was shortened by 4 bases and J by 2 bases, with 14 bases between the two germline ends. The CDR3 consists of 16 residues. The CDR3 bases are TGCGCCAGCAGCCCCCAGCGGGGCTACACTAATGAAAAACTGTTTTTT. This encodes CASSPQRGYTNEKLFF.

The rearrangement joins TRBV6-1 to TRBJ2-3, with a possible D match to TRBD1 (6 bases). Looked up from germline, CDR1 is MNHNS and CDR2 is SASEGT. V dropped 6 bases and J dropped 9 bases, with 16 bases sitting between them. The CDR3 length is 13 residues. CDR3 in DNA: TGTGCCAGCAGGGGACAACAGAGTATCACGCAGTATTTT. Protein: CASRGQQSITQYF.